These 32 T cell receptor beta chains were sequenced from one sample in a study of blood T cell repertoires in COVID-19. Repertoires were generated with immunoSEQ multiplex PCR, while TCRdb's copy carries only in-frame clones and drops some. The sample carries 200,000 to 300,000 clones, 88% recorded once. Sequenced material: PBMCs or T cells enriched from blood (not recorded which). These receptors all come from a woman aged 40 to 50 with acute COVID-19.

V gene TRBV3-1 (or the pseudogene TRBV3-2) combines with J gene TRBJ2-1; D unclear. The V and J ends lost 0 bases and 4 bases respectively, with 4 bases between them. CDR3 length: 13 amino acids. Germline loops: CDR1 LGHDT, CDR2 YNNKEL (reference sequence). The CDR3 sequence: CASSQDIYNEQFF. CDR3 coding DNA: TGTGCCAGCAGCCAAGATATATACAATGAGCAGTTCTTC.

The rearrangement uses TRBV5-5 and TRBJ1-3, with D hard to call. Per germline, CDR1 SGHKS and CDR2 YYEKEE (reference sequence). This CDR3 region has 17 residues. The V and J ends lost 2 bases and 0 bases respectively, with 15 bases between them. The CDR3 is CASSLRGTAFSGNTIYF. The CDR3 DNA is TGTGCCAGCAGCTTACGAGGAACTGCCTTCTCTGGAAACACCATATATTTT.

The chain joins TRBV28 to TRBJ2-1; 13 positions agree with TRBD2. This CDR3 region has 21 residues. Germline CDR1 and CDR2: MDHEN and SYDVKM. Trimming took 10 bases from V and 10 from J; bases not matched to a gene: 31. CDR3 loop: CATYGLAGDGWPAAEGKEQFF. DNA for the CDR3: TGTGCCACCTATGGACTAGCGGGAGACGGTTGGCCGGCCGCCGAGGGGAAAGAGCAGTTCTTC. The full variable domain, completed using reference TRBV28 and TRBJ2-1, is DVKVTQSSRYLVKRTGEKVFLECVQDMDHENMFWYRQDPGLGLRLIYFSYDVKMKEKGDIPEGYSVSREKKERFSLILESASTNQTSMYLCATYGLAGDGWPAAEGKEQFFGPGTRLTVL.

Only a few counts were recorded for this clone. The junction differs from germline at one of its ends, possibly a read error. V and J are TRBV3-1 (or the pseudogene TRBV3-2) and TRBJ2-3; TRBD1 is a possible D gene (6 bases). Per the germline V gene, CDR1 is LGHDT and CDR2 is YNNKEL (reference sequence). There are 12 residues in the CDR3. The CDR3 DNA follows: TGTGCCAGCAGCCAAATGGGGAGACAGGCCGCTTTT. It specifies CASSQMGRQAAF.

The gene calls are TRBV11-2 and TRBJ1-2, with 8 nucleotides matching TRBD1. The CDR3 runs to 11 residues. The J segment lost 8 bases and the V segment lost 5 bases, leaving 1 base of the junction unmatched. Germline V CDR1 and CDR2: SGHAT, FQNNGV. The CDR3 coding sequence is TGTGCCAGCAGCGCAGGGGGCGGCTACACCTTC. Amino acid sequence: CASSAGGGYTF.

This chain connects TRBV19 to TRBJ2-5; 11 bases align to TRBD2. The CDR3 runs 15 residues. Germline CDR1 is LNHDA and CDR2 is SQIVND (reference sequence). V lost 3 bases, J lost 2 bases, and 2 bases stayed unmatched. The CDR3 spells CASSILAGGQETQYF. CDR3 DNA sequence: TGTGCCAGTAGTATTTTAGCGGGAGGGCAAGAGACCCAGTACTTC.

The CDR3, as DNA: TGCGCCAGCAGCTTGGCCGGGGGTAGTCAGCCCCAGCATTTT. Translating gives CASSLAGGSQPQHF. The chain is built from TRBV5-1 and TRBJ1-5; perhaps TRBD1 as D (5 bases). The CDR3 covers 14 residues. V lost 0 bases to trimming and J lost 6 bases, with 10 bases between them. Germline V gives CDR1 SGHRS, CDR2 YFSETQ. The variable domain in full, completed from reference TRBV5-1 and TRBJ1-5, reads KAGVTQTPRYLIKTRGQQVTLSCSPISGHRSVSWYQQTPGQGLQFLFEYFSETQRNKGNFPGRFSGRQFSNSRSEMNVSTLELGDSALYLCASSLAGGSQPQHFGDGTRLSIL.

The chain recombines TRBV5-1 with TRBJ1-2, with TRBD1 matching over 8 bases. Germline CDR1 is SGHRS and CDR2 is YFSETQ. V lost 3 bases, J lost 7 bases, and 5 bases stayed unmatched. This CDR3 region has 13 residues. The CDR3 nucleotides read TGCGCCAGCAGCTCGCAGGGGGCCGGTGGCTACACCTTC. Amino acids: CASSSQGAGGYTF.

This chain links TRBV7-9 with TRBJ2-1; D is ambiguous. Trimming shortened V by 1 base and J by 10 bases, and 11 bases separated the two germline ends. CDR3 size: 13 residues. The germline V gene encodes CDR1 SEHNR and CDR2 FQNEAQ (reference sequence). The CDR3, as DNA: TGTGCCAGCAGCTTAGACGGGTTGATCGAGCAGTTCTTC. The encoded protein is CASSLDGLIEQFF.

V gene TRBV6-2 or TRBV6-3 combines with J gene TRBJ2-1; tentatively, D is TRBD2 (6 bases). Germline CDR1 is MNHEY and CDR2 is SVGEGT. Trimming left V 6 bases short and J 6 bases short, with 15 bases between. The CDR3 has 14 amino acids. The CDR3 reads CASSIAERGNEQFF. The DNA for the CDR3 is TGTGCCAGCAGCATAGCGGAACGGGGCAATGAGCAGTTCTTC.

V and J are TRBV12-3 or TRBV12-4 and TRBJ1-6; no reliable D call. V lost 8 bases and J 9 bases, leaving 11 bases between the germline ends. CDR3 length: 12 amino acids. DNA for the CDR3: TGTGCCAGCGAAAGGCCGGGTTCACCCCTCCACTTT. Amino acid sequence: CASERPGSPLHF.

The chain carries TRBV18 and TRBJ2-2, with 8 bases lining up with TRBD1. With V trimmed by 2 bases and J by 4 bases, 12 bases remained unmatched. Germline CDR1 and CDR2: KGHSH and LQKENI. CDR3 length: 18 amino acids. The CDR3 here is CASSPETSGTGGTGELFF. CDR3 DNA: TGTGCCAGCTCACCAGAGACCTCCGGGACAGGAGGCACCGGGGAGCTGTTTTTT.

This clone was counted between two and nine times. V gene TRBV5-1 combines with J gene TRBJ1-2; 7 bases agree with TRBD1. The CDR3 is made up of 14 amino acids. Trimming removed 2 bases from V and 4 bases from J; junction bases left unmatched: 5. Germline values: CDR1 SGHRS, CDR2 YFSETQ. The CDR3 here is CASSLGTEVYGYTF. For the CDR3, the DNA is TGCGCCAGCAGCTTAGGGACAGAGGTCTATGGCTACACCTTC.

The V and J genes are TRBV19 and TRBJ1-6, with TRBD1 identical over 7 bases. Per germline, CDR1 LNHDA and CDR2 SQIVND (reference sequence). Trimming took 6 bases from V and 7 from J; bases not matched to a gene: 9. The CDR3 runs 15 residues. As DNA, the CDR3 is TGTGCCAGTAGCCTAAAACAGGGGAGGAATTCACCCCTCCACTTT. Its translation: CASSLKQGRNSPLHF.

This clone has more than one count but fewer than ten. This chain joins TRBV7-2 and TRBJ2-5; 7 nucleotides line up with TRBD2. Trimming at V came to 2 bases and at J to 5 bases, leaving 5 bases not matched to a gene. The CDR3 is 14 residues long. Germline V gene data show CDR1 as SGHTA and CDR2 as FQGNSA. CDR3 sequence (DNA): TGTGCCAGCAGCTTAAATGCGGGGGAGGAGACCCAGTACTTC. Amino acid sequence: CASSLNAGEETQYF.

This clone was observed a few times. This rearrangement joins TRBV11-2 to TRBJ1-6; D is undetermined. Trimming removed 3 bases at V and 6 bases at J, with 6 bases between. Germline loops: CDR1 SGHAT, CDR2 FQNNGV. The CDR3 is 13 amino acids. In nucleotides, the CDR3 is TGTGCCAGCAGCTTGAACAGTAATTCACCCCTCCACTTT. Protein: CASSLNSNSPLHF.

The chain has TRBV12-3 or TRBV12-4 and TRBJ1-2; D gene ambiguous. V lost 1 base and J 7 bases, leaving 7 bases between the germline ends. The CDR3 sequence is 12 residues long. CDR3 in DNA: TGTGCCAGCAGTTTAGGGAGAGCTGGCTACACCTTC. Translation gives CASSLGRAGYTF.

J is TRBJ2-6 and V is TRBV3-1 (or the pseudogene TRBV3-2); D call uncertain. V lost 0 bases, J lost 2 bases, and 5 bases lay in between. In germline, CDR1 is LGHDT, CDR2 YNNKEL (reference sequence). The CDR3 sequence is 15 residues long. In DNA form, the CDR3 reads TGTGCCAGCAGCCAAGACAGTACTGGGGCCAACGTCCTGACTTTC. Protein: CASSQDSTGANVLTF.

The CDR3 DNA sequence: TGTGCCAGCAGCTTGTTACTAGCGGGGGAGACCCAGTACTTC. The encoded protein is CASSLLLAGETQYF. The chain recombines TRBV11-3 with TRBJ2-5; 10 bases align to TRBD2. Germline-derived CDR1 and CDR2 are SGHNT and YENEEA. The CDR3 covers 14 residues. Trimming at V came to 3 bases and at J to 5 bases, leaving 3 bases not matched to a gene.

The table lists this clone with a count of one. The chain links TRBV30 to TRBJ1-5; D remains ambiguous. CDR3 length: 13 residues. Germline assignment: CDR1 GTSNPN and CDR2 SVGIG (reference sequence). Trimming removed 1 base from V and 3 bases from J, with 7 bases in between. The CDR3 coding sequence is TGTGCCTGGAGTGGGCGGTTCAATCAGCCCCAGCATTTT. Translation gives CAWSGRFNQPQHF.

This clone was seen at least ten times. This chain links TRBV19 with TRBJ2-7; D unresolved. Between the trimmed V and J ends, which lost 3 bases and 0 bases, there was a span of 12 bases. The germline CDR1 and CDR2 sequences are LNHDA and SQIVND (reference sequence). The CDR3 is made up of 15 amino acids. DNA for the CDR3: TGTGCCAGTAGTATTCGCCTTCTAAGCTCCTACGAGCAGTACTTC. This translates into CASSIRLLSSYEQYF.

The chain uses TRBV7-2 and TRBJ2-7; D is perhaps TRBD1 (6 bases). Germline CDR1 reads SGHTA; CDR2 reads FQGNSA. CDR3 length equals 13 residues. V was trimmed by 5 bases and J by 3 bases, leaving 11 bases between them. The CDR3 coding sequence is TGTGCCAGCAGCCTAATGGACAGCTACGAGCAGTACGTC. It is translated as CASSLMDSYEQYV.

This clone appeared once. V gene TRBV5-1 combines with J gene TRBJ1-2, with 12 bases lining up with TRBD1. CDR3 length: 15 amino acids. V shed 4 bases and J 4 bases; nucleotides not matched to a gene: 5. Germline V gene data show CDR1 as SGHRS and CDR2 as YFSETQ. The CDR3 loop reads CASSGGQGAGYGYTF. In DNA, the CDR3 is TGCGCCAGCAGCGGGGGACAGGGGGCTGGCTATGGCTACACCTTC.

The V gene is TRBV10-3, the J gene TRBJ2-5; D is possibly TRBD1 (6 bases). CDR1 and CDR2 (germline): ENHRY, SYGVKD. Trimming took 7 bases from V and 2 from J, leaving 11 bases between them. This CDR3 is 13 amino acids long. In DNA, the CDR3 is TGTGCCATCAACCGGGACAAGCAAGAGACCCAGTACTTC. Translating gives CAINRDKQETQYF.

The chain employs TRBV29-1 and TRBJ2-2; D might be TRBD1 (5 bases). CDR1 and CDR2 (germline): SQVTM, ANQGSEA. Trimming pared 4 bases from V and 5 bases from J, leaving 14 bases between. CDR3 length: 14 amino acids. CDR3 amino acids: CSVVRQGWTGELFF. The CDR3 coding sequence is TGCAGCGTTGTTCGTCAGGGATGGACCGGGGAGCTGTTTTTT.

The chain has TRBV24-1 and TRBJ1-4, with 7 bases aligning to TRBD1. The CDR3 consists of 15 residues. The germline CDR1 and CDR2 sequences are KGHDR and SFDVKD. J gave up 6 bases and V 4 bases, and 7 bases lay outside the gene matches. The CDR3 loop reads CATSDPRQGDEKLFF. CDR3 sequence (DNA): TGTGCCACCAGTGACCCCCGACAGGGAGATGAAAAACTGTTTTTT.

V gene TRBV28 combines with J gene TRBJ1-2; D call uncertain. The CDR3 has 14 residues. With 8 bases removed from V and 4 bases from J, the gap between germline ends came to 17 bases. Germline CDR1 and CDR2: MDHEN and SYDVKM. The CDR3 reads CASWSPPFGYGYTF. In nucleotides, the CDR3 is TGTGCCAGCTGGTCACCCCCCTTCGGCTATGGCTACACCTTC.

The J gene is TRBJ1-1, the V gene TRBV30; D is undetermined. The V gene's germline CDR1 is GTSNPN and CDR2 SVGIG (reference sequence). Trimming took 0 bases from V and 3 from J, leaving 5 bases between them. The CDR3 has 12 residues. The CDR3 DNA follows: TGTGCCTGGAGTGTACTTGACACTGAAGCTTTCTTT. This codes for CAWSVLDTEAFF.

The chain uses TRBV7-9 and TRBJ2-3; possible D gene TRBD2, 5 bases. The CDR3 spans 14 residues. V was shortened by 5 bases and J by 2 bases, with 11 bases between the two germline ends. Per germline, CDR1 SEHNR and CDR2 FQNEAQ (reference sequence). The CDR3 here is CASSLEDSTDTQYF. The CDR3 nucleotides read TGTGCCAGCAGCCTGGAGGATTCCACAGATACGCAGTATTTT.

The chain couples TRBV14 to TRBJ1-2; TRBD1 matches at 8 bases. This CDR3 has 15 amino acids. V lost 4 bases and J lost 8; bases outside the gene matches: 12. Germline CDR1 is SGHDN and CDR2 is FVKESK. The CDR3, as DNA: TGTGCCAGCAGCCGAAACAGGGGGGAACTATTAGGCTACACCTTC. This encodes CASSRNRGELLGYTF.

The chain has TRBV3-1 (or the pseudogene TRBV3-2) and TRBJ1-2; tentatively, D is TRBD1 (5 bases). The germline V gene encodes CDR1 LGHDT and CDR2 YNNKEL (reference sequence). Trimming stripped 5 bases from V and 12 bases from J, with 19 bases between. This CDR3 contains 13 residues. CDR3 DNA sequence: TGTGCCAGCAGCGGAAGCTTTTTAGGGGCCGACACCTTC. Translation: CASSGSFLGADTF.

V and J are TRBV5-1 and TRBJ1-4; D unresolved. The germline V gene encodes CDR1 SGHRS and CDR2 YFSETQ. V was trimmed by 3 bases and J by 1 base, leaving 10 bases between them. The CDR3 contains 15 residues. CDR3 region: CASSYFRGTNEKLFF. The CDR3 coding sequence is TGCGCCAGCAGCTACTTCCGGGGAACTAATGAAAAACTGTTTTTT.